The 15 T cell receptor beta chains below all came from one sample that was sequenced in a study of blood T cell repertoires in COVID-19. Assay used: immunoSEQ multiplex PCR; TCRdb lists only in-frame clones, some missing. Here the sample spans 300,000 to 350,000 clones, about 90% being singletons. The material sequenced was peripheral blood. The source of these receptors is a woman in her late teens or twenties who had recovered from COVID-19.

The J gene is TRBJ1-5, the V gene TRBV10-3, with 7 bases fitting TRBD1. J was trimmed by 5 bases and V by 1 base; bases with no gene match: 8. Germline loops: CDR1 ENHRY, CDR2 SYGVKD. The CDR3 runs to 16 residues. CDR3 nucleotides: TGTGCCATCAGTGAGTTCGGCGGACAGGCTGATCAGCCCCAGCATTTT. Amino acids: CAISEFGGQADQPQHF.

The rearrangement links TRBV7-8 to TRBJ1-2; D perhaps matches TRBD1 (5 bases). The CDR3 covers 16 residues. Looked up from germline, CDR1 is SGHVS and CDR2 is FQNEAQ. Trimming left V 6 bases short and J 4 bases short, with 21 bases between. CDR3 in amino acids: CASSQKRRETVYGYTF. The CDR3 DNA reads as TGTGCCAGCAGTCAAAAAAGGAGGGAGACAGTCTATGGCTACACCTTC.

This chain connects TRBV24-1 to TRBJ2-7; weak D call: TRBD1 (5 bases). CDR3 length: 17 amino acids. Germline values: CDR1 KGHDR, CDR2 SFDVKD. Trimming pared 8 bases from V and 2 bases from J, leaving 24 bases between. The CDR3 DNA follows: TGTGCCACCATAGGTTCGCAGGGAAGGGTTCGGACCTACGAGCAGTACGTC. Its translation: CATIGSQGRVRTYEQYV.

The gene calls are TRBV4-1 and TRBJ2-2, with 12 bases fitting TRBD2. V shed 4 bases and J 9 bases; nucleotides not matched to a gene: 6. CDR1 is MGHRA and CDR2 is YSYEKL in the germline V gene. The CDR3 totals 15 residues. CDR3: CASSRQTSGSRELFF. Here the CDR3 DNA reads TGCGCCAGCAGCCGGCAGACTAGCGGGAGTAGGGAGCTGTTTTTT.

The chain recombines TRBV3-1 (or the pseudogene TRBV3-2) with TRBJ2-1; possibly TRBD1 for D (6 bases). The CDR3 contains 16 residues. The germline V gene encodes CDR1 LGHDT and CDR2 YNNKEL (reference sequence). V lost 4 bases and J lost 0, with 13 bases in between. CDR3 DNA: TGTGCCAGCAGCCCGACCCCAGGGGCCTCCTACAATGAGCAGTTCTTC. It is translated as CASSPTPGASYNEQFF.

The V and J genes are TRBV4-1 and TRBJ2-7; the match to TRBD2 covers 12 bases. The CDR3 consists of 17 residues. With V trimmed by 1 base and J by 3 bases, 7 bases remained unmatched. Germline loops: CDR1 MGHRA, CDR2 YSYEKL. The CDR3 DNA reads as TGCGCCAGCAGCCAAGGACTAGCGGGAGTTCTCCTCTACGAGCAGTACGTC. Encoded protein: CASSQGLAGVLLYEQYV.

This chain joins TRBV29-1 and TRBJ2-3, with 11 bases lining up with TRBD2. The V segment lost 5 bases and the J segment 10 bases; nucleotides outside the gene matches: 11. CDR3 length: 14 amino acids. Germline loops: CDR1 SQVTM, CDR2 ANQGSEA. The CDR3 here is CSVPIAGGPSSQYF. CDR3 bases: TGCAGCGTTCCTATAGCGGGAGGGCCTTCTTCGCAGTATTTT.

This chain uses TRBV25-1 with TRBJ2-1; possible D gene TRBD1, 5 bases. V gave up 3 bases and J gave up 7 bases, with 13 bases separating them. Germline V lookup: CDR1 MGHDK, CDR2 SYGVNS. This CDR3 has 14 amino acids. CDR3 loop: CASSDNRKGNEQFF. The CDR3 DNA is TGTGCCAGCAGTGACAACCGTAAGGGGAATGAGCAGTTCTTC.

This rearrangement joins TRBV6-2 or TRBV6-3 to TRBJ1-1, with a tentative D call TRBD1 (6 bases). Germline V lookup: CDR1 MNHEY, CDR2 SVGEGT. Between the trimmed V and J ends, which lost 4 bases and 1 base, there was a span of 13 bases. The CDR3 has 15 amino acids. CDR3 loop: CASSSSRTENTEAFF. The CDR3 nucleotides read TGTGCCAGCAGTTCGTCCAGGACAGAGAACACTGAAGCTTTCTTT.

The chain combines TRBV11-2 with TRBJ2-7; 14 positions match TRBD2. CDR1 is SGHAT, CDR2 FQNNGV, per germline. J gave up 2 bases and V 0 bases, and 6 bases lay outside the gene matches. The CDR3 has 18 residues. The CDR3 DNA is TGTGCCAGCAGCTTAGAGCGCGTGGGACTAGCGGGAGCCTACGAGCAGTACGTC. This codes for CASSLERVGLAGAYEQYV.

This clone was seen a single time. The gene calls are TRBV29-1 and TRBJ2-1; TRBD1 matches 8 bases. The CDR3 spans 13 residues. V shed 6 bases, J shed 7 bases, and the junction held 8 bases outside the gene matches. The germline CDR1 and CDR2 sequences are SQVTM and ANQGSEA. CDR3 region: CSVHRGNDNEQFF. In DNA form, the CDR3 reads TGCAGCGTGCACAGGGGGAACGATAATGAGCAGTTCTTC.

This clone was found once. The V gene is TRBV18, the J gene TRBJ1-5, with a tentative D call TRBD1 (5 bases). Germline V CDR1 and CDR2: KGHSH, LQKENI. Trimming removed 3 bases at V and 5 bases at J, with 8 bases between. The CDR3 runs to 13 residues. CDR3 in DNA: TGTGCCAGCTCACCTGACAGCCATCAGCCCCAGCATTTT. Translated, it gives CASSPDSHQPQHF.

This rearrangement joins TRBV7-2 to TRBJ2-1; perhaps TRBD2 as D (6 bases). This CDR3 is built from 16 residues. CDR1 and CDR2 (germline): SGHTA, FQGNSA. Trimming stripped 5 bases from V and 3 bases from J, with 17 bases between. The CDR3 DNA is TGTGCCAGCAGCGCCGCGTCGGGGGAGGACTACAATGAGCAGTTCTTC. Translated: CASSAASGEDYNEQFF.

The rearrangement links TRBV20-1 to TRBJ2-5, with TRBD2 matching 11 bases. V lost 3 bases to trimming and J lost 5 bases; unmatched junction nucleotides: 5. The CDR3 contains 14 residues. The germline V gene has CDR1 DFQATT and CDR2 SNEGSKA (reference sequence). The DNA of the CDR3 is TGCAGTGCTAGTAGCGGGAGGGCCGGGGAGACCCAGTACTTC. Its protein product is CSASSGRAGETQYF.

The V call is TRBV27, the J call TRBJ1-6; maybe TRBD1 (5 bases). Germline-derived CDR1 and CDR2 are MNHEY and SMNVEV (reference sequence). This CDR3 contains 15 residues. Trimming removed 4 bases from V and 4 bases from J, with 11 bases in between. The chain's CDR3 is CASSSMTVYNSPLHF. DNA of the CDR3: TGTGCCAGCAGTTCGATGACAGTTTATAATTCACCCCTCCACTTT.